The rows below give T cell receptor beta chains drawn from one sample of a study of beta chain features in type 1 diabetes. TCRdb's table, derived via immunoSEQ multiplex PCR, lists solely in-frame clones and lacks some. The data show 640,000 or so clones, 10% to 15% seen once. The specimen sequenced was naive CD4+ T cells from blood. These receptors were obtained from a young man with type 1 diabetes. The CDR3 runs from the conserved cysteine through the conserved F or W. A D gene is named only where the DNA matches it firmly. Clone size is not always given. Where it is, it says once, few, many or a class for expanded clones.

len: 11
d_gene: .
j_gene: TRBJ2-3
v_gene: TRBV20-1
abundance: few
CDR3nt: TGCAGTGCCTGGGTCACAGATACGCAGTATTTT
CDR3aa: CSAWVTDTQYF

len: 14
d_gene: .
j_gene: TRBJ2-5
v_gene: TRBV18
abundance: few
CDR3nt: TGTGCCAGCTCACCGCGGGGCTTTCAAGAGACCCAGTACTTC
CDR3aa: CASSPRGFQETQYF

len: 13
d_gene: .
j_gene: TRBJ1-1
v_gene: TRBV6-6
abundance: .
CDR3nt: TGTGCCAGCAGTCTCGGACAGATAGATGAAGCTTTCTTT
CDR3aa: CASSLGQIDEAFF

len: 14
d_gene: .
j_gene: TRBJ2-5
v_gene: TRBV18
abundance: few
CDR3nt: TGTGCCAGCTCACCCCGGGACTCCCAAGAGACCCAGTACTTC
CDR3aa: CASSPRDSQETQYF

len: 12
d_gene: .
j_gene: TRBJ1-2
v_gene: TRBV14
abundance: .
CDR3nt: TGTGCCAGCAGCATAGGGGCCTATGGCTACACCTTC
CDR3aa: CASSIGAYGYTF

len: 15
d_gene: TRBD1
j_gene: TRBJ1-6
v_gene: TRBV6-4
abundance: few
CDR3nt: TGTGCCAGCAGTGATGGGACAGCGAGAAGATCACCCCTCCACTTT
CDR3aa: CASSDGTARRSPLHF

len: 14
d_gene: TRBD2
j_gene: TRBJ2-7
v_gene: TRBV27
abundance: .
CDR3nt: TGTGCCAGCAGTTTCGGGGGGGAAATTTGGGCGCAGTACTTC
CDR3aa: CASSFGGEIWAQYF

len: 14
d_gene: .
j_gene: TRBJ2-7
v_gene: TRBV25-1
abundance: few
CDR3nt: TGTGCCAGCAGTGAAATCCCGGACAGCTACGAGCAGTACTTC
CDR3aa: CASSEIPDSYEQYF

len: 14
d_gene: .
j_gene: TRBJ1-5
v_gene: TRBV30
abundance: few
CDR3nt: TGTGCCTGGAGTGCGGACGGACGCAATCAGCCCCAGCATTTT
CDR3aa: CAWSADGRNQPQHF

len: 12
d_gene: .
j_gene: TRBJ2-3
v_gene: TRBV10-3
abundance: .
CDR3nt: TGTGCCATCAGTCAACAGACAGATACGCAGTATTTT
CDR3aa: CAISQQTDTQYF

len: 14
d_gene: .
j_gene: TRBJ1-6
v_gene: TRBV25-1
abundance: .
CDR3nt: TGTGCCAGCAGTGACCTTCTCCAGGGTTCACCCCTCCACTTT
CDR3aa: CASSDLLQGSPLHF

len: 13
d_gene: TRBD1
j_gene: TRBJ1-2
v_gene: TRBV30
abundance: few
CDR3nt: TGTGCCTGGAGGGACAGGGTTTACTATGGCTACACCTTC
CDR3aa: CAWRDRVYYGYTF

len: 15
d_gene: .
j_gene: TRBJ2-3
v_gene: TRBV4-1
abundance: .
CDR3nt: TGCGCCAGCAGCCAAGTAATAGCCATCACAGATACGCAGTATTTT
CDR3aa: CASSQVIAITDTQYF

len: 16
d_gene: .
j_gene: TRBJ2-3
v_gene: TRBV5-1
abundance: .
CDR3nt: TGCGCCAGCAGCTTGTACCCGGGGGATAACACAGATACGCAGTATTTT
CDR3aa: CASSLYPGDNTDTQYF

len: 12
d_gene: .
j_gene: TRBJ2-7
v_gene: TRBV14
abundance: few
CDR3nt: TGTGCCAGCAGCCCACAGGGCTACGAGCAGTACTTC
CDR3aa: CASSPQGYEQYF

len: 15
d_gene: TRBD2
j_gene: TRBJ2-1
v_gene: TRBV30
abundance: .
CDR3nt: TGTGCCTGTGGGCGTGCTGGCGGGGGGGCCGATGAGCAGTTCTTC
CDR3aa: CACGRAGGGADEQFF

len: 14
d_gene: .
j_gene: TRBJ2-3
v_gene: TRBV27
abundance: few
CDR3nt: TGTGCCAGCAGTTTAAGAGGGTCGGGGGATACGCAGTATTTT
CDR3aa: CASSLRGSGDTQYF

len: 11
d_gene: .
j_gene: TRBJ2-1
v_gene: TRBV20-1
abundance: .
CDR3nt: TGCAGTGCTGGACAGCACAATGAGCAGTTCTTC
CDR3aa: CSAGQHNEQFF

len: 13
d_gene: TRBD2
j_gene: TRBJ2-1
v_gene: TRBV29-1
abundance: few
CDR3nt: TGCAGCGCCGGGACTAGCGGGGGTAATGAGCAGTTCTTC
CDR3aa: CSAGTSGGNEQFF

len: 15
d_gene: .
j_gene: TRBJ1-2
v_gene: TRBV5-1
abundance: .
CDR3nt: TGCGCCAGCAGCTCGTCGACTTCTACTCGCTATGGCTACACCTTC
CDR3aa: CASSSSTSTRYGYTF

len: 13
d_gene: .
j_gene: TRBJ1-6
v_gene: TRBV30
abundance: few
CDR3nt: TGTGCCTGGAGCGGCGTGGTGGGATCACCCCTCCACTTT
CDR3aa: CAWSGVVGSPLHF

len: 18
d_gene: TRBD1
j_gene: TRBJ2-6
v_gene: TRBV5-1
abundance: few
CDR3nt: TGCGCCAGCAGCTGGGACGATCAGGGGGCGCCTGGGGCCAACGTCCTGACTTTC
CDR3aa: CASSWDDQGAPGANVLTF

len: 14
d_gene: .
j_gene: TRBJ2-1
v_gene: TRBV7-8
abundance: .
CDR3nt: TGTGCCAGCAGCTTAGGTGTCGGGGGCAATGAGCAGTTCTTC
CDR3aa: CASSLGVGGNEQFF

len: 15
d_gene: .
j_gene: TRBJ1-4
v_gene: TRBV5-6
abundance: .
CDR3nt: TGTGCCAGCTGCCCGGGGGCAGGGCGGGAAGAAAAACTGTTTTTT
CDR3aa: CASCPGAGREEKLFF

len: 13
d_gene: TRBD1
j_gene: TRBJ2-7
v_gene: TRBV6-6
abundance: few
CDR3nt: TGTGCCAGCACCCCAGGGGGATGGTACGAGCAGTACTTC
CDR3aa: CASTPGGWYEQYF

len: 13
d_gene: TRBD1
j_gene: TRBJ1-5
v_gene: TRBV30
abundance: .
CDR3nt: TGTGCCTGGGCAGGGGGCGGCAATCAGCCCCAGCATTTT
CDR3aa: CAWAGGGNQPQHF